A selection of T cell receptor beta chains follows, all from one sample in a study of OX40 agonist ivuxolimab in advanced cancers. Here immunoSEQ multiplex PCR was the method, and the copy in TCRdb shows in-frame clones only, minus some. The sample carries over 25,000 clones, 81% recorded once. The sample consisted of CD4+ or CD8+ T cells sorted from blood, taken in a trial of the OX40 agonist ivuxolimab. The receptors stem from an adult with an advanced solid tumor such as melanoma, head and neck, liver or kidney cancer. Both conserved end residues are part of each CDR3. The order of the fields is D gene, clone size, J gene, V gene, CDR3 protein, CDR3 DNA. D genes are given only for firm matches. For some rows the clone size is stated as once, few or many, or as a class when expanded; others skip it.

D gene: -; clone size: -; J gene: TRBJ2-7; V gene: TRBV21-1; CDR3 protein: CASSSTYRGKPLYEQYF; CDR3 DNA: TGTGCCAGCAGCTCGACCTACAGGGGAAAGCCCCTATACGAGCAGTACTTC
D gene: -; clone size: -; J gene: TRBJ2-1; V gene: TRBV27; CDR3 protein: CASSRSAGSYNEQFF; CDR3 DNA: TGTGCCAGCAGTCGGAGCGCCGGCTCCTACAATGAGCAGTTCTTC
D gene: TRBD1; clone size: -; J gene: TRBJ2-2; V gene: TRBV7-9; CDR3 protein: CAMPPTGIYTGELFF; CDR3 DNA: TGTGCCATGCCCCCGACAGGGATCTACACCGGGGAGCTGTTTTTT
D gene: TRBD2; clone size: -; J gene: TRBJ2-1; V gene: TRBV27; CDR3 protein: CASSAETSSYNEQFF; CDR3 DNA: TGTGCCAGCAGTGCCGAGACTAGCAGCTACAATGAGCAGTTCTTC
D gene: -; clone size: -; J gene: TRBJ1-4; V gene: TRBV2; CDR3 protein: CASLPRDAEKLFF; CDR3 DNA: TGTGCCAGCTTGCCACGGGATGCGGAAAAACTGTTTTTT
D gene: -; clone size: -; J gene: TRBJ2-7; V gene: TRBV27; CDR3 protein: CASSFLGSTREQYF; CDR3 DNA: TGTGCCAGCAGTTTTCTGGGGAGTACTAGGGAGCAGTACTTC
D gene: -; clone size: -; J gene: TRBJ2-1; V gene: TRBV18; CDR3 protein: CASSPRSGSFEQFF; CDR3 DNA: TGTGCCAGCTCACCACGATCAGGTTCATTCGAGCAGTTCTTC
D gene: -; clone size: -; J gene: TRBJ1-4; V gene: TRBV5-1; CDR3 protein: CASSLGRNNEKLFF; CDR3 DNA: TGCGCCAGCAGCTTGGGCAGAAATAATGAAAAACTGTTTTTT
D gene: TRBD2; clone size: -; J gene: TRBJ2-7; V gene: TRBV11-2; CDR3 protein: CASSASGLAEAYEQYF; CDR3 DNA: TGTGCCAGCAGCGCGTCGGGACTAGCGGAGGCCTACGAGCAGTACTTC
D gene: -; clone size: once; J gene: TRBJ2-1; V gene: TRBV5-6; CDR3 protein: CASSLGPGYYNEQFF; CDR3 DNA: TGTGCCAGCAGCTTGGGGCCAGGGTACTACAATGAGCAGTTCTTC
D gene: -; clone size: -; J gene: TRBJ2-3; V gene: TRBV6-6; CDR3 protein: CASSYRPDSGTDTQYF; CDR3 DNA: TGTGCCAGCAGTTACCGACCGGATTCGGGCACAGATACGCAGTATTTT
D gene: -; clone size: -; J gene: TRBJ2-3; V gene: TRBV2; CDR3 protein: CASNNPRRGTDTQYF; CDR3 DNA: TGTGCCAGCAATAACCCTCGCCGAGGGACAGATACGCAGTATTTT
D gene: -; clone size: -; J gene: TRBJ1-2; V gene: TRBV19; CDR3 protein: CASNGPKSGYTF; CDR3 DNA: TGTGCCAGTAACGGTCCCAAATCAGGCTACACCTTC